The clone carrying this T cell receptor beta chain was seen only a few times. The antigen remains unidentified. This record belongs to a study of T-cell reconstitution after alpha-beta-depleted transplantation in children. Study observations and caveats: T-cell counts and diversity at one year following transplant were attributed mainly to newly produced T cells. High day-60 TCRbeta diversity in some patients came from surviving recipient T cells and thymic progenitors. About two months after transplant, alpha-beta T cells reportedly came from several hundred expanded graft clones.

Unique molecular identifiers were incorporated when the TCRbeta library was constructed. A single record per CDR3 protein comes from TCRdb applying MiXCR to the PCR reads. Here the sample spans hundreds of thousands of distinct CDR3 sequences, roughly 15% being singletons. The germline CDR1 and CDR2 sequences are KGHDR and SFDVKD. V lost 3 bases, J lost 8 bases, and 6 bases stayed unmatched. The CDR3 has 14 amino acids. This sequence was found in a male patient between 2 and 10 years old who had a stem cell transplant for acute lymphoblastic leukemia, so the T cells may come from the graft donor. V usage is TRBV24-1 and J usage is TRBJ1-2; 9 nucleotides line up with TRBD1. Sequences were derived from PBMCs, mostly from graft donor cells, sampled 360 days after TCRalphabeta/CD19-depleted stem cell transplant. CDR3 bases: TGTGCCACCAGTGATCGGACAGGGGTTGGCGGCTACACCTTC. It translates to CATSDRTGVGGYTF.